The 8 T cell receptor beta chains below all came from one sample that was sequenced in a study of T cell responses to AZD1222 COVID-19 vaccine. Sequenced by immunoSEQ multiplex PCR; TCRdb stores in-frame clones only, minus some. Of around 140,000 clones in the sample, roughly nine tenths were seen once. Here the sequenced sample was peripheral blood, taken on day 0 of AZD1222 vaccination. The receptors here all came from an adult in good health.

This rearrangement joins TRBV6-5 to TRBJ1-4; D unresolved. Germline-derived CDR1 and CDR2 are MNHEY and SVGAGI. CDR3 size: 14 residues. V gave up 6 bases and J gave up 5 bases, with 13 bases separating them. Here the CDR3 DNA reads TGTGCCAGCAGACGGACGTTACGGAATGAAAAACTGTTTTTT. Protein sequence: CASRRTLRNEKLFF.

CDR3 coding DNA: TGTGCCAGCAGCCTTACAGGAAGCAATCAGCCCCAGCATTTT. It yields the protein CASSLTGSNQPQHF. This rearrangement joins TRBV5-4 to TRBJ1-5, with a weak D call TRBD1 (5 bases). Germline loops: CDR1 SGHNT, CDR2 YYREEE (reference sequence). V dropped 4 bases and J dropped 1 base, with 9 bases sitting between them. CDR3 length equals 14 residues. Together with reference TRBV5-4 and TRBJ1-5, the CDR3 gives the full variable domain: ETGVTQSPTHLIKTRGQQVTLRCSSQSGHNTVSWYQQALGQGPQFIFQYYREEENGRGNFPPRFSGLQFPNYSSELNVNALELDDSALYLCASSLTGSNQPQHFGDGTRLSIL.

The V and J genes are TRBV24-1 and TRBJ2-3; 10 bases agree with TRBD2. Per the germline V gene, CDR1 is KGHDR and CDR2 is SFDVKD. V dropped 7 bases and J dropped 0; count of bases not matched to a gene: 0. The CDR3 contains 14 residues. The CDR3, as DNA: TGTGCCACCAGGACTAGCGGGAGCACAGATACGCAGTATTTT. It is translated as CATRTSGSTDTQYF.

The chain links TRBV25-1 to TRBJ1-4; the match to TRBD1 covers 10 bases. The CDR3 contains 15 residues. CDR1 and CDR2 from the germline V gene are MGHDK and SYGVNS. Germline trimming cut 6 bases from V and 8 bases from J; bases unmatched to any gene: 9. The CDR3 nucleotides read TGTGCCAGCAGCTCCATGGGGACAGGGGAAGAAAAACTGTTTTTT. Its translation: CASSSMGTGEEKLFF.

The gene calls are TRBV28 and TRBJ2-3; perhaps TRBD1 as D (6 bases). This CDR3 region has 12 residues. V was clipped by 4 bases and J by 8 bases, with 10 bases between them. The V gene's germline CDR1 is MDHEN and CDR2 SYDVKM. The CDR3 nucleotides are TGTGCCAGCAGTTCGAACAGGGTTACGCAGTATTTT. As protein: CASSSNRVTQYF.

A remark on this clone: Other DNA sequences from this sample encode an identical CDR3 as well. V and J are TRBV7-9 and TRBJ1-1; D is possibly TRBD1 (5 bases). Trimming removed 3 bases from V and 1 base from J, with 9 bases in between. The CDR3 has 14 residues. Per the germline V gene, CDR1 is SEHNR and CDR2 is FQNEAQ (reference sequence). CDR3 region: CASSFSGTNTEAFF. The CDR3 DNA sequence: TGTGCCAGCAGCTTTTCAGGGACGAACACTGAAGCTTTCTTT.

This chain links TRBV6-6 with TRBJ2-7; TRBD2 matches at 8 bases. V was pared by 6 bases and J by 6 bases, with 13 bases of the junction left unmatched. The CDR3 covers 15 residues. Germline V gene lookup returns CDR1 MNHNY and CDR2 SVGAGI (reference sequence). For the CDR3, the DNA is TGTGCCAGCAGCGGGGGGGTGGACGGATCTTTCGAGCAGTACTTC. This sequence encodes CASSGGVDGSFEQYF.

V gene TRBV5-1 combines with J gene TRBJ1-1, with 7 positions matching TRBD1. Germline V gene lookup returns CDR1 SGHRS and CDR2 YFSETQ. J was trimmed by 6 bases and V by 3 bases; bases with no gene match: 11. The CDR3 has 15 amino acids. The CDR3 reads CASSSTGQASPEAFF. CDR3 DNA sequence: TGCGCCAGCAGCTCGACTGGACAGGCGAGCCCTGAAGCTTTCTTT.